A selection of T cell receptor beta chains follows, all from one sample in a study of cytomegalovirus exposure and HLA in healthy donors. Sequenced by immunoSEQ multiplex PCR; TCRdb stores in-frame clones only, minus some. The sample includes 50,000 to 60,000 clones, roughly 80% of them seen just once. The specimen sequenced was PBMCs. The receptor set was obtained from a woman in her thirties or forties in good health and CMV-seropositive. Each CDR3 is given with its conserved first and last residue. Each record gives: D gene, clone size, V gene, J gene, CDR3 protein, CDR3 DNA. A D gene is named only where the DNA matches it firmly. Size values are once, few and many counts, or a class for expanded clones, and some rows have none.

-	-	TRBV19	TRBJ1-4	CASSPQGRGEKLFF	TGTGCCAGTAGTCCACAGGGAAGAGGTGAAAAACTGTTTTTT
-	few	TRBV7-2	TRBJ1-1	CASSLWGGADTEAFF	TGTGCCAGCAGCTTATGGGGGGGGGCGGACACTGAAGCTTTCTTT
-	-	TRBV7-9	TRBJ2-5	CASQSGVTETQYF	TGTGCCAGCCAATCCGGGGTAACGGAGACCCAGTACTTC
TRBD1	-	TRBV29-1	TRBJ1-5	CSTGVGASQPQHF	TGCAGCACAGGGGTAGGGGCAAGTCAGCCCCAGCATTTT
TRBD2	-	TRBV7-2	TRBJ2-2	CASSLASGGATGELFF	TGTGCCAGCAGCTTAGCTAGCGGGGGAGCCACCGGGGAGCTGTTTTTT
TRBD2	-	TRBV10-3	TRBJ2-7	CAISDRAGGSGEQYF	TGTGCCATCAGTGACAGAGCGGGGGGGTCGGGGGAGCAGTACTTC
TRBD2	-	TRBV6-5	TRBJ2-5	CASRRLAGGRETQYF	TGTGCCAGCAGACGACTAGCGGGGGGGCGGGAGACCCAGTACTTC
TRBD1	-	TRBV5-8	TRBJ2-7	CASSLGLTGGEQYF	TGTGCCAGCAGCTTAGGTTTAACAGGGGGTGAGCAGTACTTC
TRBD2	-	TRBV9	TRBJ2-1	CASQAGLADYNEQFF	TGTGCCAGCCAAGCGGGACTAGCGGATTACAATGAGCAGTTCTTC
-	-	TRBV14	TRBJ1-6	CASSQETDINSPLHF	TGTGCCAGCAGCCAGGAGACAGACATAAATTCACCCCTCCACTTT
-	-	TRBV7-8	TRBJ1-1	CASSKTTTNTEAFF	TGTGCCAGCAGCAAGACAACCACGAACACTGAAGCTTTCTTT
-	-	TRBV20-1	TRBJ2-3	CSAARSDTQYF	TGCAGTGCGGCGAGGTCAGATACGCAGTATTTT
TRBD2	once	TRBV5-4	TRBJ2-2	CASSLLTSGGAGELFF	TGTGCCAGCAGCCTACTCACTAGCGGGGGGGCCGGGGAGCTGTTTTTT
TRBD1	-	TRBV5-6	TRBJ2-3	CASSLTRQGGTDTQYF	TGTGCCAGCAGCTTGACTCGACAGGGGGGCACAGATACGCAGTATTTT
-	-	TRBV5-6	TRBJ1-1	CASSRIPGNTEAFF	TGTGCCAGCAGTCGAATCCCGGGTAACACTGAAGCTTTCTTT
-	-	TRBV13	TRBJ1-2	CASSLGRGLGYTF	TGTGCCAGCAGCTTAGGCCGAGGGCTTGGCTACACCTTC